These 23 T cell receptor beta chains share one sample of origin, sequenced in a study of shared clonotypes between healthy human individuals. Sequenced by immunoSEQ multiplex PCR; TCRdb stores in-frame clones only, minus some. The repertoire holds 1.5 million to 2.5 million clones, with roughly 94% as singletons. Naive CD8 cells comprised CD45RO-negative, CCR7-positively selected cells, excluding terminally differentiated effector memory CD45RA+ cells. The specimen sequenced was naive CD8+ T cells sorted from blood. The receptors shown here come from a man between 18 and 35 years old in good health.

The table lists this clone with a count of one. This rearrangement joins TRBV13 to TRBJ1-4; D remains ambiguous. The V end was cut by 3 bases, the J end by 4 bases, with 9 bases between. In germline, CDR1 is PRHDT, CDR2 FYEKMQ (reference sequence). There are 14 residues in the CDR3. The DNA of the CDR3 is TGTGCCAGCAGCTTTGGAGGGAGTAATGAAAAACTGTTTTTT. Amino acids: CASSFGGSNEKLFF.

This clone appeared once. V gene TRBV11-2 combines with J gene TRBJ2-7; no clear D. Trimming cost V 0 bases and J 2 bases, with 5 bases left between them. CDR1 is SGHAT, CDR2 FQNNGV, per germline. This CDR3 has 13 residues. The CDR3 is CASSLDEAYEQYF. DNA of the CDR3: TGTGCCAGCAGCTTAGATGAAGCCTACGAGCAGTACTTC.

V and J are TRBV7-9 and TRBJ1-2; 7 positions agree with TRBD1. The junction had 11 bases not matched to a gene; V was cut back by 5 bases and J by 2 bases. Germline V lookup: CDR1 SEHNR, CDR2 FQNEAQ (reference sequence). The CDR3 totals 16 residues. The CDR3 is CASSPTPGTVNYGYTF. CDR3 coding DNA: TGTGCCAGCAGCCCCACCCCCGGGACAGTCAACTATGGCTACACCTTC.

V and J are TRBV15 and TRBJ2-7; no clear D gene. CDR1 and CDR2 (germline): LNHNV, YYDKDF (reference sequence). The germline V and J ends were trimmed by 5 bases and 3 bases, with 11 bases remaining between them. This CDR3 region has 13 residues. DNA for the CDR3: TGTGCCACCAGCGCAGAACGGAGCTACGAGCAGTACTTC. Its translation is CATSAERSYEQYF. Based on the CDR3 plus reference TRBV15 and TRBJ2-7, the full variable domain is DAMVIQNPRYQVTQFGKPVTLSCSQTLNHNVMYWYQQKSSQAPKLLFHYYDKDFNNEADTPDNFQSRRPNTSFCFLDIRSPGLGDTAMYLCATSAERSYEQYFGPGTRLTVT.

V is TRBV10-1 and J is TRBJ1-1; TRBD1 agrees at 9 bases. Per germline, CDR1 WNHNN and CDR2 SYGVQD (reference sequence). CDR3 length equals 15 residues. The V and J ends lost 1 base and 10 bases, in that order; junction bases with no gene match: 10. The CDR3 region is CASSEYLQGAEGAFF. The CDR3 DNA reads TGCGCCAGCAGTGAGTACTTACAGGGGGCGGAAGGAGCTTTCTTT.

Regarding this clone: This specimen includes other DNA sequences encoding the same CDR3. This chain uses TRBV19 with TRBJ2-7, with 7 nucleotides matching TRBD1. The CDR3 sequence is 14 residues long. The V and J ends lost 1 base and 2 bases, in that order; junction bases with no gene match: 2. CDR1 is LNHDA, CDR2 SQIVND, per germline (reference sequence). In DNA form, the CDR3 reads TGTGCCAGTAGTATAGTTCAGGGGGCCTACGAGCAGTACTTC. This gives the protein CASSIVQGAYEQYF.

This chain connects TRBV19 to TRBJ1-1; D may be TRBD1 (5 bases). V lost 6 bases, J lost 3 bases, and 17 bases lay in between. Germline CDR1 and CDR2: LNHDA and SQIVND (reference sequence). The CDR3 loop spans 15 amino acids. The CDR3 bases are TGTGCCAGTAGGAGCTGGGCCAGGGTGGACACTGAAGCTTTCTTT. As protein: CASRSWARVDTEAFF.

With respect to this clone: This CDR3 is also generated by other DNA sequences in the sample. The rearrangement joins TRBV9 to TRBJ2-7, with D unclear. Germline-derived CDR1 and CDR2 are SGDLS and YYNGEE. The CDR3 sequence is 14 residues long. Trimming took off 3 bases at V and 1 base at J, with 11 bases between the two ends. The CDR3 sequence: CASSEGGSSYEQYF. The CDR3 nucleotides are TGTGCCAGCAGCGAGGGCGGTTCATCCTACGAGCAGTACTTC. The full variable domain, with the rest looked up from reference TRBV9 and TRBJ2-7, is DSGVTQTPKHLITATGQRVTLRCSPRSGDLSVYWYQQSLDQGLQFLIQYYNGEERAKGNILERFSAQQFPDLHSELNLSSLELGDSALYFCASSEGGSSYEQYFGPGTRLTVT.

The chain employs TRBV4-1 and TRBJ1-2; 11 bases match TRBD1. The CDR3 is 14 residues long. V lost 2 bases, J lost 7 bases, and 3 bases stayed unmatched. Germline assignment: CDR1 MGHRA and CDR2 YSYEKL. The CDR3 sequence: CASSQTGTGGGYTF. The CDR3 coding sequence is TGCGCCAGCAGCCAAACCGGGACAGGGGGTGGCTACACCTTC.

The chain joins TRBV7-3 to TRBJ2-4, with 7 bases identical to TRBD2. This CDR3 comprises 15 residues. Trimming removed 5 bases from V and 7 bases from J; junction bases left unmatched: 11. In germline, CDR1 is SGHTA, CDR2 FQGTGA. The CDR3 protein is CASSPPGEGGNIQYF. CDR3 sequence (DNA): TGTGCCAGCAGCCCCCCCGGGGAGGGAGGTAACATTCAGTACTTC. Full variable domain (remainder filled in from reference TRBV7-3 and TRBJ2-4): GAGVSQTPSNKVTEKGKYVELRCDPISGHTALYWYRQSLGQGPEFLIYFQGTGAADDSGLPNDRFFAVRPEGSVSTLKIQRTERGDSAVYLCASSPPGEGGNIQYFGAGTRLSVL.

This clone showed up just once. The V and J genes are TRBV27 and TRBJ2-7; TRBD1 is a possible D gene (6 bases). CDR3 length equals 16 residues. Germline V gene data show CDR1 as MNHEY and CDR2 as SMNVEV (reference sequence). V shed 5 bases and J shed 0 bases, with 17 bases lying between them. CDR3 residues: CASSDDRDTFSYEQYF. CDR3 nucleotide sequence: TGTGCCAGCAGTGATGACCGGGACACCTTCTCCTACGAGCAGTACTTC.

The rearrangement links TRBV19 to TRBJ2-3, with a weak D call TRBD1 (6 bases). Germline loops: CDR1 LNHDA, CDR2 SQIVND (reference sequence). V was pared by 1 base and J by 4 bases, with 12 bases between. The CDR3 is 15 amino acids. The CDR3: CASSIVQGSADTQYF. The CDR3 coding sequence is TGTGCCAGTAGTATAGTACAGGGCTCAGCAGATACGCAGTATTTT.

The J gene is TRBJ1-1, the V gene TRBV4-2; D is unclear. The CDR3 is made up of 15 amino acids. Germline V lookup: CDR1 LGHNA, CDR2 YNFKEQ. Trimming took 0 bases from V and 0 from J, leaving 8 bases between them. This chain's CDR3 is CASSQEVGLNTEAFF. The CDR3 DNA sequence: TGTGCCAGCAGCCAAGAGGTGGGTCTGAACACTGAAGCTTTCTTT.

This chain connects TRBV6-6 to TRBJ2-2; unclear D gene. Trimming took off 0 bases at V and 5 bases at J, with 10 bases between the two ends. The CDR3 is 15 residues long. CDR1 and CDR2 from the germline V gene are MNHNY and SVGAGI (reference sequence). CDR3 coding DNA: TGTGCCAGCAGTTACTCGGCCCCAGTGACCGGGGAGCTGTTTTTT. Residues: CASSYSAPVTGELFF.

Remarks on this clone: Other DNA sequences of this sample code for an identical CDR3. The DNA for the CDR3 is TGTGCCAGCAGCTCCCCCGGGTCGAACACCGGGGAGCTGTTTTTT. Protein sequence: CASSSPGSNTGELFF. The chain couples TRBV7-9 to TRBJ2-2, with D unresolved. The CDR3 loop spans 15 amino acids. V lost 4 bases and J 0 bases, leaving 9 bases between the germline ends. Germline values: CDR1 SEHNR, CDR2 FQNEAQ (reference sequence).

The genes are TRBV5-1 and TRBJ1-3; TRBD1 is a possible D gene (5 bases). The germline V gene encodes CDR1 SGHRS and CDR2 YFSETQ. This CDR3 has 17 residues. Trimming left V 1 base short and J 0 bases short, with 14 bases between. The DNA of the CDR3 is TGCGCCAGCAGCTTGCTAGGGACCGGTCTCTCTGGAAACACCATATATTTT. Protein sequence: CASSLLGTGLSGNTIYF. The whole variable domain, remainder taken from reference TRBV5-1 and TRBJ1-3, is KAGVTQTPRYLIKTRGQQVTLSCSPISGHRSVSWYQQTPGQGLQFLFEYFSETQRNKGNFPGRFSGRQFSNSRSEMNVSTLELGDSALYLCASSLLGTGLSGNTIYFGEGSWLTVV.

The CDR3 spells CASSETNQETQYF. The CDR3 DNA reads TGTGCCAGCAGCGAGACTAACCAAGAGACCCAGTACTTC. V is TRBV5-6 and J is TRBJ2-5; a possible D gene is TRBD2 (5 bases). With 4 bases removed from V and 0 bases from J, the gap between germline ends came to 7 bases. This CDR3 comprises 13 residues. Looked up from germline, CDR1 is SGHDT and CDR2 is YYEEEE.

The chain has TRBV7-9 and TRBJ2-7; D is possibly TRBD1 (5 bases). The CDR3 has 13 residues. Trimming stripped 8 bases from V and 0 bases from J, with 11 bases between. CDR1 and CDR2 from the germline V gene are SEHNR and FQNEAQ (reference sequence). This chain's CDR3 is CASAQVDSYEQYF. The CDR3 DNA is TGTGCCAGCGCACAGGTTGACTCCTACGAGCAGTACTTC.

J is TRBJ1-2 and V is TRBV29-1; D is unresolved. Germline V gene sequence: CDR1 SQVTM, CDR2 ANQGSEA. V shed 2 bases and J shed 4 bases, with 8 bases lying between them. This CDR3 comprises 12 residues. The CDR3 here is CSVEQDTYGYTF. The DNA of the CDR3 is TGCAGCGTTGAACAGGATACCTATGGCTACACCTTC.

V usage is TRBV2 and J usage is TRBJ1-4, with D unresolved. V dropped 10 bases and J dropped 5 bases, with 20 bases sitting between them. The CDR3 runs 15 residues. The V gene's germline CDR1 is SNHLY and CDR2 FYNNEI. CDR3 amino acids: CAITPIWAVNEKLFF. The CDR3 DNA reads as TGTGCCATTACTCCCATCTGGGCGGTGAATGAAAAACTGTTTTTT.

In nucleotides, the CDR3 is TGCGCCAGCAGCCAATCGCCGGGGGCGAAAAATTCACCCCTCCACTTT. Its protein is CASSQSPGAKNSPLHF. This chain links TRBV4-1 with TRBJ1-6; possibly TRBD1 for D (6 bases). V dropped 2 bases and J dropped 7 bases, with 15 bases sitting between them. There are 16 residues in the CDR3. Per the germline V gene, CDR1 is MGHRA and CDR2 is YSYEKL.

The chain is built from TRBV27 and TRBJ1-1; 7 bases are a match to TRBD1. Germline-derived CDR1 and CDR2 are MNHEY and SMNVEV (reference sequence). This CDR3 spans 15 amino acids. V dropped 2 bases and J dropped 1; count of bases not matched to a gene: 4. CDR3 region: CASSLLGTANTEAFF. The CDR3 DNA reads TGTGCCAGCAGTTTACTAGGGACAGCGAACACTGAAGCTTTCTTT.

The genes are TRBV27 and TRBJ2-7; D not certain. Trimming cost V 6 bases and J 5 bases, with 11 bases left between them. Germline assignment: CDR1 MNHEY and CDR2 SMNVEV (reference sequence). The CDR3 has 12 amino acids. CDR3 coding DNA: TGTGCCAGCAGAGGGCTTCAGAACGAGCAGTACTTC. The encoded protein is CASRGLQNEQYF.